The clone carrying this T cell receptor beta chain was recorded at least ten times. TCRdb independently ran MiXCR on the PCR reads; one entry per CDR3 protein. The sample shows roughly 40,000 distinct CDR3 sequences, 24% of them seen only once. The record originates from a study of molecular identifiers for immune sequencing clone quantification. Trimming took 0 bases from V and 5 from J, leaving 10 bases between them. Germline V CDR1 and CDR2: LGHNA, YSLEER. This CDR3 is 14 amino acids long. The chain uses TRBV4-3 and TRBJ2-5, with unresolved D. This sequence was found in a human donor in good health. Some libraries in this study had Jurkat cell RNA spiked in. Source material: naive CD8+ T cells from blood, with Jurkat cell RNA spiked in. Subset noted: FACS-sorted CD8+CD4-CCR7+CD45RA+ naive T cells. The DNA of the CDR3 is TGCGCCAGCAGCCAAGATGTCGGCCGGGAGACCCAGTACTTC. It translates to CASSQDVGRETQYF.